This passage covers 18 T cell receptor beta chains from one sample sequenced in a study of T cell changes during pregnancy in multiple sclerosis. Clones were sequenced by immunoSEQ multiplex PCR, and TCRdb holds only the in-frame ones, with some missing. The sample consists of around 30,000 clones, 70% to 90% of them appearing once. This sample comprised CD8+ T cells from peripheral blood mononuclear cells, obtained in the third trimester of pregnancy. These receptors all come from a female donor with multiple sclerosis, enrolled in a pregnancy study.

The rearrangement uses TRBV7-9 and TRBJ1-6, with a weak D call TRBD1 (5 bases). With 5 bases removed from V and 10 bases from J, the gap between germline ends came to 21 bases. The CDR3 length is 16 residues. Germline assignment: CDR1 SEHNR and CDR2 FQNEAQ (reference sequence). In nucleotides, the CDR3 is TGTGCCAGCAGCCGAAGAGCCCCGGGGGGTCGCTCACCCCTCCACTTT. Encoded protein: CASSRRAPGGRSPLHF.

The count of this clone is one. This sequence joins TRBV6-6 and TRBJ2-2; D may be TRBD2 (7 bases). V dropped 0 bases and J dropped 5 bases, with 13 bases sitting between them. CDR3 size: 16 residues. Germline values: CDR1 MNHNY, CDR2 SVGAGI (reference sequence). This CDR3 reads CASSYSGGAGTGELFF. CDR3 DNA sequence: TGTGCCAGCAGTTACTCAGGGGGGGCCGGAACCGGGGAGCTGTTTTTT.

The chain recombines TRBV10-3 with TRBJ2-7, with a weak D call TRBD2 (5 bases). The V end was cut by 7 bases, the J end by 6 bases, with 16 bases between. This CDR3 comprises 13 residues. CDR1 ENHRY and CDR2 SYGVKD come from the germline V gene. CDR3 residues: CAIMAGPAPEQYF. The DNA of the CDR3 is TGTGCCATCATGGCGGGTCCCGCCCCCGAGCAGTACTTC.

This clone was observed a single time. The chain employs TRBV27 and TRBJ1-2; weak D call: TRBD1 (6 bases). V lost 2 bases to trimming and J lost 5 bases, with 12 bases between them. The CDR3 runs 14 residues. CDR1 and CDR2 (germline): MNHEY, SMNVEV (reference sequence). The CDR3 sequence: CASSLTGGDYGYTF. CDR3 sequence (DNA): TGTGCCAGCAGTTTAACGGGGGGCGATTATGGCTACACCTTC.

The chain has TRBV19 and TRBJ2-7; D perhaps matches TRBD1 (6 bases). V was pared by 3 bases and J by 4 bases, with 10 bases between. Looked up from germline, CDR1 is LNHDA and CDR2 is SQIVND (reference sequence). The CDR3 has 13 amino acids. CDR3 protein: CASSMRQDYEQYF. The CDR3 DNA follows: TGTGCCAGTAGTATGAGACAGGATTACGAGCAGTACTTC.

This chain uses TRBV9 with TRBJ1-2; 7 bases are a match to TRBD1. From germline, CDR1 is SGDLS and CDR2 YYNGEE. CDR3 length equals 16 residues. J gave up 2 bases and V 2 bases, and 9 bases lay outside the gene matches. This CDR3 is CASSVDRDSWNYGYTF. DNA for the CDR3: TGTGCCAGCAGCGTCGACCGGGACAGCTGGAACTATGGCTACACCTTC.

In DNA form, the CDR3 reads TGTGCCAGCAGTTTGCCGGACAGGGTGATCGGCGAGCAGTACTTC. Protein product: CASSLPDRVIGEQYF. V gene TRBV27 combines with J gene TRBJ2-7; 8 bases agree with TRBD1. V lost 3 bases to trimming and J lost 6 bases; unmatched junction nucleotides: 10. Germline V gene data show CDR1 as MNHEY and CDR2 as SMNVEV (reference sequence). The CDR3 runs 15 residues.

V usage is TRBV19 and J usage is TRBJ2-4, with a possible D match to TRBD2 (5 bases). Trimming removed 3 bases at V and 2 bases at J, with 14 bases between. The CDR3 has 16 residues. CDR1 LNHDA and CDR2 SQIVND come from the germline V gene (reference sequence). In DNA form, the CDR3 reads TGTGCCAGTAGTATCCCCGTCGGGAAAACCAAAAACATTCAGTACTTC. Translated: CASSIPVGKTKNIQYF.

V and J are TRBV29-1 and TRBJ2-6, with a possible D match to TRBD1 (5 bases). Trimming pared 7 bases from V and 0 bases from J, leaving 16 bases between. Germline values: CDR1 SQVTM, CDR2 ANQGSEA. This CDR3 region has 16 residues. The CDR3 reads CSAIQVRNSGANVLTF. The CDR3 DNA reads as TGCAGCGCGATACAGGTTCGAAACTCTGGGGCCAACGTCCTGACTTTC.

The chain recombines TRBV19 with TRBJ1-2; TRBD1 aligns across 7 bases. The junction had 8 bases not matched to a gene; V was cut back by 3 bases and J by 4 bases. The germline gives CDR1 LNHDA, CDR2 SQIVND (reference sequence). This CDR3 region has 15 residues. CDR3 region: CASSILGGQIYGYTF. The CDR3 DNA follows: TGTGCCAGTAGTATTCTTGGGGGACAGATCTATGGCTACACCTTC.

V is TRBV9 and J is TRBJ2-1, with 10 bases identical to TRBD2. CDR3 length: 16 amino acids. Germline CDR1 reads SGDLS; CDR2 reads YYNGEE. With 1 base clipped from V and 5 bases from J, the junction kept 6 bases outside the gene matches. DNA of the CDR3: TGTGCCAGCAGCGTACTGGGTAGCGGGGGGCACAATGAGCAGTTCTTC. Its protein product is CASSVLGSGGHNEQFF.

V is TRBV11-2 and J is TRBJ1-2; perhaps TRBD1 as D (5 bases). With 4 bases removed from V and 3 bases from J, the gap between germline ends came to 12 bases. The CDR3 is 14 residues long. The V gene's germline CDR1 is SGHAT and CDR2 FQNNGV. The CDR3 DNA is TGTGCCAGCAGCTACGGGGGGGGTGACTATGGCTACACCTTC. Translating it yields CASSYGGGDYGYTF.

This chain links TRBV4-3 with TRBJ2-1, with 8 bases that match TRBD2. The CDR3 is 14 amino acids. CDR1 is LGHNA and CDR2 is YSLEER in the germline V gene. V lost 1 base, J lost 8 bases, and 4 bases stayed unmatched. The CDR3 bases are TGCGCCAGCAGCCAAGTTCTAGCGGGCGATGAGCAGTTCTTC. It yields the protein CASSQVLAGDEQFF.

V is TRBV7-8 and J is TRBJ1-4; 7 nucleotides agree with TRBD1. V gave up 1 base and J gave up 4 bases; unmatched junction bases: 0. Germline values: CDR1 SGHVS, CDR2 FQNEAQ. The CDR3 is made up of 14 amino acids. CDR3 nucleotides: TGTGCCAGCAGCTTAGACAGGGGTAATGAAAAACTGTTTTTT. This encodes CASSLDRGNEKLFF.

V usage is TRBV9 and J usage is TRBJ1-2; possible D gene TRBD1, 6 bases. Deletions cut 2 bases from V and 1 base from J, with 24 bases between. This CDR3 has 19 residues. Germline V CDR1 and CDR2: SGDLS, YYNGEE. The CDR3 loop reads CASSVNVGAPSALNYGYTF. DNA of the CDR3: TGTGCCAGCAGCGTTAACGTGGGGGCTCCATCGGCACTTAACTATGGCTACACCTTC.

This clone occurred a few times. The chain links TRBV4-3 to TRBJ1-2, with D hard to call. The CDR3 runs 15 residues. Germline assignment: CDR1 LGHNA and CDR2 YSLEER. The V end was cut by 1 base, the J end by 4 bases, with 13 bases between. In DNA form, the CDR3 reads TGCGCCAGCAGCCAAGTTAGGGAGGTAGTCTATGGCTACACCTTC. This codes for CASSQVREVVYGYTF.

The chain joins TRBV15 to TRBJ2-2, with D possibly matching TRBD1 (5 bases). From germline, CDR1 is LNHNV and CDR2 YYDKDF (reference sequence). This CDR3 has 16 amino acids. With 3 bases removed from V and 4 bases from J, the gap between germline ends came to 15 bases. CDR3 protein: CATSSRFRGSTGELFF. The CDR3 DNA is TGTGCCACCAGCAGTCGCTTTAGGGGAAGCACCGGGGAGCTGTTTTTT. Based on the CDR3 plus reference TRBV15 and TRBJ2-2, the full variable domain is DAMVIQNPRYQVTQFGKPVTLSCSQTLNHNVMYWYQQKSSQAPKLLFHYYDKDFNNEADTPDNFQSRRPNTSFCFLDIRSPGLGDTAMYLCATSSRFRGSTGELFFGEGSRLTVL.

This chain connects TRBV9 to TRBJ2-7; 9 nucleotides agree with TRBD2. The CDR3 runs to 16 residues. J gave up 6 bases and V 4 bases, and 14 bases lay outside the gene matches. CDR1 SGDLS and CDR2 YYNGEE come from the germline V gene. The DNA of the CDR3 is TGTGCCAGCAGCCCGCTAGGGGCGGGGGGGCCGGTCGAGCAGTACTTC. Protein product: CASSPLGAGGPVEQYF.